This T cell receptor beta chain was sequenced for a study of shared clonotypes between healthy human individuals. With respect to this clone: The same CDR3 can be traced to other DNA sequences in this sample.

Losses at the gene ends were 0 bases for V and 4 bases for J; bases not matched to a gene: 7. The CDR3 totals 15 residues. CDR1 SGHKS and CDR2 YYEKEE come from the germline V gene (reference sequence). Profiling relied on immunoSEQ multiplex PCR, and the TCRdb table lists in-frame clones only, not all of them. Among over a million clones listed, under 99% were seen once. Material for sequencing was naive CD4+ T cells sorted from blood. Subset given: CD45RA+ positively selected. This chain uses TRBV5-5 with TRBJ2-7, with TRBD2 identical over 7 bases. This sequence originates from a man aged 25 to 40 in good health. CDR3: CASSLVRGGSYEQYF. DNA for the CDR3: TGTGCCAGCAGCTTGGTTCGGGGCGGGAGTTACGAGCAGTACTTC.